This record concerns one T cell receptor (beta chain) sequence. Its cognate antigen is unknown. The sample belongs to a study of radiation and T cells in renal cell carcinoma. On the study more broadly: Nephrectomy followed 15 Gy stereotactic body radiation by 4 weeks. Study outcomes and limitations: In blood, top tumor clones expanded by 2 weeks, shrinking by 4.

The table came from immunoSEQ multiplex PCR; TCRdb's copy has only in-frame clones and leaves some out. This sample has about 130,000 clones, with approximately 78% found just once. V shed 2 bases and J shed 0 bases, with 11 bases lying between them. The CDR3 totals 15 residues. CDR1 and CDR2 from the germline V gene are GTSNPN and SVGIG (reference sequence). Specified time point: blood 2 weeks post-SBRT. Treatment given: 15 Gy SBRT to primary tumor, nephrectomy 4 weeks later. V is TRBV30 and J is TRBJ1-3; the D gene is possibly TRBD1 (6 bases). This clonotype originated in a woman in her sixties or seventies with renal cell carcinoma. The sequenced sample was blood, obtained from a patient whose treatment included radiotherapy and nephrectomy. The CDR3 nucleotides read TGTGCCTGGAGTACCTCAGGGGCCTCTGGAAACACCATATATTTT. Its protein is CAWSTSGASGNTIYF.